The 3 T cell receptor beta chains below all came from one sample that was sequenced in a study of CXCR3-negative and CXCR3-positive naive CD8 T cells. It was by 5' RACE with UMI labels that the TRB cDNA libraries were prepared. Reanalyzing the 5' RACE reads, TCRdb keeps one entry per CDR3 protein, without DNA. The sample includes 100,000 to 150,000 distinct CDR3 sequences. The sample consisted of naive CXCR3- CD8+ T cells from blood. Described subset: CD45RO-CCR7+CD27+CD95- naive CD8+ T cells lacking CXCR3 (TNR3-). These receptors were obtained from a human donor in good health. Some clones in this sample may be carry-over from other donors' samples.

The gene calls are TRBV25-1 and TRBJ2-3; there is no DNA to check the TCRdb D call of TRBD2. Germline V gene lookup returns CDR1 MGHDK and CDR2 SYGVNS. There are 16 residues in the CDR3. This CDR3 is CASSDYPRGRTDTQYF. Variable domain in full (rest from reference TRBV25-1 and TRBJ2-3): EADIYQTPRYLVIGTGKKITLECSQTMGHDKMYWYQQDPGMELHLIHYSYGVNSTEKGDLSSESTVSRIRTEHFPLTLESARPSHTSQYLCASSDYPRGRTDTQYFGPGTRLTVL.

The V gene is TRBV12-3 or TRBV12-4, the J gene TRBJ1-1. This CDR3 is built from 13 residues. The CDR3 sequence is CASSYASEAEAFF.

The chain combines TRBV10-3 with TRBJ2-3. Germline V gives CDR1 ENHRY, CDR2 SYGVKD. This CDR3 is 17 amino acids long. This chain's CDR3 is CAISESGSGMGTDTQYF.